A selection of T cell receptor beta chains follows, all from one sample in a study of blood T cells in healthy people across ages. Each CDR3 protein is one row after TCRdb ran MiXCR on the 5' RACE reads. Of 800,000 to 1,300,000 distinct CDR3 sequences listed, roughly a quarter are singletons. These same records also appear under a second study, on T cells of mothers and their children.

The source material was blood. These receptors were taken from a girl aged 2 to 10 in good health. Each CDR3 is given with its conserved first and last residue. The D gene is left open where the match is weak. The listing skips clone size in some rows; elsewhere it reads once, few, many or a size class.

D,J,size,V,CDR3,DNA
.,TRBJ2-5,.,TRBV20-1,CSATTWGTQYF,TGCAGTGCTACCACCTGGGGGACCCAGTACTTC
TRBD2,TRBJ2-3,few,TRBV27,CASSSGLAGVTGTDTQYF,TGTGCCAGCAGTTCCGGACTAGCGGGAGTCACTGGCACAGATACGCAGTATTTT
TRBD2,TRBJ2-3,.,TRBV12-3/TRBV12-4,CASSSNSGGGTDTQYF,TGTGCCAGCAGTTCAAATAGCGGGGGGGGGACAGATACGCAGTATTTT
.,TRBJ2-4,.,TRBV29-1,CSVGEGTKNIQYF,TGCAGCGTTGGTGAGGGTACCAAAAACATTCAGTACTTC
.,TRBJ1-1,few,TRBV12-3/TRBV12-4,CASSDNPPKFTEAFF,TGTGCCAGCAGTGATAATCCCCCGAAATTCACTGAAGCTTTCTTT
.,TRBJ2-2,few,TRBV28,CATQDWGTGELFF,TGTGCCACCCAAGACTGGGGGACCGGGGAGCTGTTTTTT
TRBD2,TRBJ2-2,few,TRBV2,CASSALAGTTGELFF,TGTGCCAGCAGTGCACTAGCGGGAACCACCGGGGAGCTGTTTTTT
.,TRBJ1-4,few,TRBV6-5,CASSYSRYRVENEKLFF,TGTGCCAGCAGTTACTCGAGATATAGGGTCGAGAATGAAAAACTGTTTTTT
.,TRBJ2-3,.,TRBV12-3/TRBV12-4,CASSFFNAARTDTQYF,TGTGCCAGCAGTTTTTTCAACGCGGCCAGAACAGATACGCAGTATTTT
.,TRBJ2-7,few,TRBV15,CATSRGAGSSYEQYF,TGTGCCACCAGCCGAGGGGCGGGATCCAGCTACGAGCAGTACTTC
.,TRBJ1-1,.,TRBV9,CASRPTTGNTEAFF,TGTGCCAGCAGGCCTACTACAGGGAACACTGAAGCTTTCTTT
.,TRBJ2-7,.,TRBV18,CASSPSREGTLYSYEQYF,TGTGCCAGCTCTCCTTCCCGCGAGGGGACTCTCTACTCCTACGAGCAGTACTTC
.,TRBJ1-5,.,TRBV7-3,CASSLTGYEPQHF,TGTGCCAGCAGCTTAACGGGATATGAGCCCCAGCATTTT
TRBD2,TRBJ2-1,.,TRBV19,CASSIRREGGHEQFF,TGTGCCAGTAGTATAAGGCGGGAGGGGGGGCATGAGCAGTTCTTC
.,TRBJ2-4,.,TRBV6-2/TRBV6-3,CASAFRADSIQYF,TGTGCCAGCGCATTTCGGGCCGATTCCATTCAGTACTTC
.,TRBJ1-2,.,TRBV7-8,CASSLARFQGHYGYTF,TGTGCCAGCAGCTTAGCTAGATTTCAGGGACACTATGGCTACACCTTC
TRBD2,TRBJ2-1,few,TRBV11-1,CASSPRGGLAGNEQFF,TGTGCCAGCAGCCCAAGGGGGGGACTAGCGGGGAATGAGCAGTTCTTC
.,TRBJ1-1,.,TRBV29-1,CSVEGPQGTEAFF,TGCAGCGTTGAAGGTCCCCAGGGGACTGAAGCTTTCTTT
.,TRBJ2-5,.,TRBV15,CATSPTEGETQYF,TGTGCCACCAGCCCAACGGAGGGAGAGACCCAGTACTTC
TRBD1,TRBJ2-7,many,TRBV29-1,CSVGDRAYEQYF,TGCAGCGTCGGGGACAGAGCCTACGAGCAGTACTTC
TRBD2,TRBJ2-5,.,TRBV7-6,CASSLFGGSGETQYF,TGTGCCAGCAGCTTATTTGGCGGGAGTGGAGAGACCCAGTACTTC
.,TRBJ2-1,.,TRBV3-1,CASRETSSYNEQFF,TGTGCCAGCAGGGAAACTAGCTCCTACAATGAGCAGTTCTTC